What follows are 24 T cell receptor beta chains derived from one specimen sequenced in a study of T cells and copy number aberrations in small-cell lung cancer. TCRdb's copy holds only in-frame clones and misses some; the assay was immunoSEQ multiplex PCR. Of 2,600 or so clones listed, roughly 80% are singletons. The sequenced sample was normal tissue next to the tumor. Receptors were obtained from a woman in her forties or fifties with small cell lung cancer.

The CDR3 loop reads CASSLGQQETQYF. CDR3 bases: TGTGCCAGCAGCTTGGGACAGCAAGAGACCCAGTACTTC. The V gene is TRBV5-4, the J gene TRBJ2-5, with D possibly matching TRBD1 (5 bases). The CDR3 is 13 amino acids. V lost 0 bases to trimming and J lost 2 bases, with 5 bases between them. Germline V gives CDR1 SGHNT, CDR2 YYREEE (reference sequence).

V is TRBV28 and J is TRBJ2-5, with a weak D call TRBD2 (6 bases). V shed 10 bases and J shed 5 bases, with 17 bases lying between them. Per germline, CDR1 MDHEN and CDR2 SYDVKM. There are 13 residues in the CDR3. The CDR3 DNA reads TGTGCCACCTGCCGCGGGGCTAGGGAGACCCAGTACTTC. Translating it yields CATCRGARETQYF.

This clone was seen more than once but under ten times. The J gene is TRBJ1-5, the V gene TRBV2; D gene unclear. V gave up 3 bases and J gave up 0 bases, with 3 bases separating them. The CDR3 totals 13 residues. The germline gives CDR1 SNHLY, CDR2 FYNNEI. DNA for the CDR3: TGTGCCAGCAGTGACGGTAGCAATCAGCCCCAGCATTTT. Its protein is CASSDGSNQPQHF.

The chain uses TRBV5-1 and TRBJ1-2; 9 nucleotides match TRBD1. Germline assignment: CDR1 SGHRS and CDR2 YFSETQ. The J segment lost 8 bases and the V segment lost 5 bases, leaving 10 bases of the junction unmatched. The CDR3 has 14 amino acids. In DNA form, the CDR3 reads TGCGCCAGCAGTATGGGACAGGGAATGTGGGGCTACACCTTC. Amino acids: CASSMGQGMWGYTF.

This clone has a handful of counts. The chain couples TRBV27 to TRBJ1-1; D perhaps matches TRBD1 (6 bases). The CDR3 contains 13 residues. Germline CDR1 and CDR2: MNHEY and SMNVEV (reference sequence). Trimming removed 6 bases from V and 4 bases from J, with 12 bases in between. CDR3 loop: CASSPGGGTEAFF. For the CDR3, the DNA is TGTGCCAGCAGCCCGGGAGGGGGCACTGAAGCTTTCTTT.

The V call is TRBV9, the J call TRBJ1-2, with 10 bases that match TRBD1. There are 17 residues in the CDR3. J lost 1 base, V lost 3 bases, and 9 bases had no gene match. Germline loops: CDR1 SGDLS, CDR2 YYNGEE. The CDR3, as DNA: TGTGCCAGCAGCGGCAGGGACAGGGGAATTTTTAACTATGGCTACACCTTC. Translation: CASSGRDRGIFNYGYTF.

This clone has just one count. V and J are TRBV6-5 and TRBJ2-7, with 8 positions matching TRBD1. The trim removed 4 bases at V and 2 bases at J, leaving 4 bases unmatched. The CDR3 length is 14 residues. The germline gives CDR1 MNHEY, CDR2 SVGAGI. CDR3 amino acids: CASSSRTGTYEQYF. The CDR3 DNA reads as TGTGCCAGCAGTTCCCGGACAGGGACCTACGAGCAGTACTTC.

This clone is labeled as large. The chain employs TRBV11-2 and TRBJ1-1; the D is unclear. CDR3 size: 14 residues. Germline CDR1 SGHAT, CDR2 FQNNGV. V was cut by 5 bases and J by 3 bases, with 13 bases left in between. CDR3 loop: CASSSQQSHTEAFF. The CDR3 DNA follows: TGTGCCAGCAGCAGTCAGCAATCACACACTGAAGCTTTCTTT.

The genes are TRBV6-5 and TRBJ1-6; 10 bases are shared with TRBD1. Germline V lookup: CDR1 MNHEY, CDR2 SVGAGI. V shed 6 bases and J 9 bases; nucleotides not matched to a gene: 5. This CDR3 contains 14 residues. CDR3 amino acids: CASSRDRGSSPLHF. DNA of the CDR3: TGTGCCAGCAGCCGGGACAGGGGTAGTTCACCCCTCCACTTT.

V usage is TRBV29-1 and J usage is TRBJ1-1; D unresolved. This CDR3 is built from 11 residues. Trimming removed 5 bases from V and 1 base from J, with 5 bases in between. Germline V gene data show CDR1 as SQVTM and CDR2 as ANQGSEA. In DNA, the CDR3 is TGCAGCGTTAGCCCGAACACTGAAGCTTTCTTT. Translated: CSVSPNTEAFF. Based on the CDR3 plus reference TRBV29-1 and TRBJ1-1, the full variable domain is SAVISQKPSRDICQRGTSLTIQCQVDSQVTMMFWYRQQPGQSLTLIATANQGSEATYESGFVIDKFPISRPNLTFSTLTVSNMSPEDSSIYLCSVSPNTEAFFGQGTRLTVV.

V gene TRBV19 combines with J gene TRBJ2-3; no firm D call. The CDR3 has 14 residues. The V gene's germline CDR1 is LNHDA and CDR2 SQIVND (reference sequence). With 5 bases removed from V and 2 bases from J, the gap between germline ends came to 11 bases. The CDR3 protein is CASSSLTLTDTQYF. CDR3 bases: TGTGCCAGTAGTTCTCTGACCCTCACAGATACGCAGTATTTT.

The V call is TRBV7-3, the J call TRBJ2-1; 9 bases align to TRBD1. From germline, CDR1 is SGHTA and CDR2 FQGTGA. CDR3 length equals 15 residues. V trimming: 3 bases; J trimming: 6 bases; junction bases outside the gene matches: 6. This CDR3 reads CASSLGTGIVNEQFF. CDR3 bases: TGTGCCAGCAGCTTGGGGACAGGGATAGTCAATGAGCAGTTCTTC.

This chain joins TRBV29-1 and TRBJ2-7, with D perhaps TRBD1 (5 bases). V was shortened by 7 bases and J by 1 base, with 17 bases between the two germline ends. The CDR3 has 14 residues. Germline V gene data show CDR1 as SQVTM and CDR2 as ANQGSEA. CDR3 in DNA: TGCAGCGCCGAATGGGGCGTAGGGTCCTACGAGCAGTACTTC. Translating it yields CSAEWGVGSYEQYF.

The chain is built from TRBV27 and TRBJ1-5, with 7 bases fitting TRBD1. This CDR3 region has 16 residues. V shed 3 bases, J shed 6 bases, and the junction held 11 bases outside the gene matches. The germline V gene encodes CDR1 MNHEY and CDR2 SMNVEV (reference sequence). Written as DNA, the CDR3 is TGTGCCAGCAGTTTCGATGAGACAGGGACGGTTCAGCCCCAGCATTTT. Protein sequence: CASSFDETGTVQPQHF.

The chain is built from TRBV7-9 and TRBJ2-1; D might be TRBD2 (6 bases). This CDR3 has 14 residues. Germline V gives CDR1 SEHNR, CDR2 FQNEAQ (reference sequence). Trimming removed 3 bases from V and 6 bases from J, with 12 bases in between. The CDR3 reads CASSLEGAGNEQFF. DNA of the CDR3: TGTGCCAGCAGCTTGGAGGGAGCGGGCAATGAGCAGTTCTTC.

This clone appeared a few times. The gene calls are TRBV2 and TRBJ1-5; TRBD1 is a possible D gene (5 bases). This CDR3 is built from 13 residues. CDR1 and CDR2 from the germline V gene are SNHLY and FYNNEI. Trimming took 6 bases from V and 6 from J, leaving 12 bases between them. In DNA, the CDR3 is TGTGCCAGCAGGAGGCAGGGTAGTCAGCCCCAGCATTTT. It codes for CASRRQGSQPQHF.

The chain employs TRBV27 and TRBJ1-5; the match to TRBD1 covers 7 bases. V shed 2 bases and J 5 bases; nucleotides not matched to a gene: 6. CDR1 is MNHEY and CDR2 is SMNVEV in the germline V gene (reference sequence). The CDR3 runs to 15 residues. CDR3 sequence reads: CASSLGGGVDQPQHF. CDR3 sequence (DNA): TGTGCCAGCAGTTTAGGAGGGGGCGTCGATCAGCCCCAGCATTTT.

Turning to this clone: A read error may be the cause here, since a much bigger clone is one base away. Additional DNA sequences in this sample encode the identical CDR3. The V gene is TRBV30, the J gene TRBJ1-5; D is unclear. There are 14 residues in the CDR3. Germline CDR1 is GTSNPN and CDR2 is SVGIG (reference sequence). The CDR3 is CAWSAFYDNQPQHF. In DNA form, the CDR3 reads TGTGCTTGGAGTGCGTTCTATGACAATCAGCCCCAGCATTTT.

V and J are TRBV11-2 and TRBJ2-7; D is possibly TRBD1 (5 bases). Germline V gives CDR1 SGHAT, CDR2 FQNNGV. The CDR3 spans 16 residues. V lost 6 bases, J lost 0 bases, and 18 bases lay in between. In DNA, the CDR3 is TGTGCCAGCAGTTTGAACTGGGGCCTGAGCTCCTACGAGCAGTACTTC. It is translated as CASSLNWGLSSYEQYF.

The chain uses TRBV7-3 and TRBJ2-1; D is undetermined. Germline V gives CDR1 SGHTA, CDR2 FQGTGA. V gave up 4 bases and J gave up 7 bases, with 14 bases separating them. The CDR3 consists of 14 residues. CDR3 DNA sequence: TGTGCCAGCAGCTCCGATCTAGGACGAAATGAGCAGTTCTTC. Its protein is CASSSDLGRNEQFF.

The chain carries TRBV30 and TRBJ2-3, with D perhaps TRBD2 (6 bases). V lost 3 bases and J 6 bases, leaving 16 bases between the germline ends. CDR3 size: 14 residues. CDR1 GTSNPN and CDR2 SVGIG come from the germline V gene (reference sequence). The CDR3 sequence is CAWRRRVELDTQYF. CDR3 DNA sequence: TGTGCCTGGAGGAGGAGGGTGGAATTGGATACGCAGTATTTT. Combining the CDR3 with reference TRBV30 and TRBJ2-3 gives the whole variable domain SQTIHQWPATLVQPVGSPLSLECTVEGTSNPNLYWYRQAAGRGLQLLFYSVGIGQISSEVPQNLSASRPQDRQFILSSKKLLLSDSGFYLCAWRRRVELDTQYFGPGTRLTVL.

The gene calls are TRBV9 and TRBJ2-6; the D is unclear. This CDR3 contains 16 residues. The V end was cut by 3 bases, the J end by 0 bases, with 10 bases between. Per germline, CDR1 SGDLS and CDR2 YYNGEE. The CDR3 loop reads CASSGHKASGANVLTF. The CDR3 DNA is TGTGCCAGCAGCGGACACAAGGCCTCTGGGGCCAACGTCCTGACTTTC. Full variable domain (rest looked up from reference TRBV9 and TRBJ2-6): DSGVTQTPKHLITATGQRVTLRCSPRSGDLSVYWYQQSLDQGLQFLIQYYNGEERAKGNILERFSAQQFPDLHSELNLSSLELGDSALYFCASSGHKASGANVLTFGAGSRLTVL.

J is TRBJ2-3 and V is TRBV4-1; D possibly matches TRBD1 or TRBD2 (5 bases each). Trimming removed 1 base at V and 5 bases at J, with 16 bases between. CDR3 length: 16 amino acids. The germline CDR1 and CDR2 sequences are MGHRA and YSYEKL. The DNA of the CDR3 is TGCGCCAGCAGCCAAGCCACGGGACCCCTAAGAGATACGCAGTATTTT. This sequence encodes CASSQATGPLRDTQYF.

This rearrangement joins TRBV30 to TRBJ1-1; D gene ambiguous. V was cut by 3 bases and J by 4 bases, with 18 bases left in between. CDR1 and CDR2 from the germline V gene are GTSNPN and SVGIG (reference sequence). This CDR3 contains 15 residues. The CDR3 DNA reads as TGTGCCTGGAGAGAACCGGGCACTTGGGGCACTGAAGCTTTCTTT. This sequence encodes CAWREPGTWGTEAFF.